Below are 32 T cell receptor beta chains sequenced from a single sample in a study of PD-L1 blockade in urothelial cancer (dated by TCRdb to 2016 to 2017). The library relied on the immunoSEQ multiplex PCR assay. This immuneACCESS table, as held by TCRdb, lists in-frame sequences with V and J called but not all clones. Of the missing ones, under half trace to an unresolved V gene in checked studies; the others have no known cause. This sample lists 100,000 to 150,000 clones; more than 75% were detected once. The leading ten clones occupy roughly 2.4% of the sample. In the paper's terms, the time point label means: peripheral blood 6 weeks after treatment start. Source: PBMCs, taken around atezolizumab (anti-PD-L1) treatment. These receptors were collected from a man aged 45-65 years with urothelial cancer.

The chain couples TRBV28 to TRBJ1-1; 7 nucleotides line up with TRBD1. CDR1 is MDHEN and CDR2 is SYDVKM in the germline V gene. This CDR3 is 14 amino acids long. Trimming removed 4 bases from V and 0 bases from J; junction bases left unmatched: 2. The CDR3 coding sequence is TGTGCCAGCAGTTCGGGACAGTTGAACACTGAAGCTTTCTTT. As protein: CASSSGQLNTEAFF.

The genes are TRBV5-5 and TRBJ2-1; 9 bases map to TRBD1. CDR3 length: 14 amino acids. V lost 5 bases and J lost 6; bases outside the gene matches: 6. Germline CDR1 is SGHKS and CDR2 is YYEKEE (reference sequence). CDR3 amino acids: CASSPGQGRNEQFF. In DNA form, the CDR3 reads TGTGCCAGCAGTCCCGGACAGGGGCGCAATGAGCAGTTCTTC.

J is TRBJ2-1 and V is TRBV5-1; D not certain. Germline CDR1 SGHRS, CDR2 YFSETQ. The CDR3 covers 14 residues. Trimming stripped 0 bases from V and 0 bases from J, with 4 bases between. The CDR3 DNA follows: TGCGCCAGCAGCTTGGATCTCTCCTACAATGAGCAGTTCTTC. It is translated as CASSLDLSYNEQFF.

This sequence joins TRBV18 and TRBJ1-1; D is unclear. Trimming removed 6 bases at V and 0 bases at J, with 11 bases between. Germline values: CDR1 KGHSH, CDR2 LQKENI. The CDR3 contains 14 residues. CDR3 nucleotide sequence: TGTGCCAGCTCCGGGGTTGATATGAACACTGAAGCTTTCTTT. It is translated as CASSGVDMNTEAFF.

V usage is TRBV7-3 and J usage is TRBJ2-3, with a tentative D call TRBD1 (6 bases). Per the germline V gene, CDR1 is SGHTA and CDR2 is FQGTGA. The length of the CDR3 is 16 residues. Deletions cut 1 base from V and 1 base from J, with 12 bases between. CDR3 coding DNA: TGTGCCAGCAGCTTAAACCCAGGGGTCCGCACAGATACGCAGTATTTT. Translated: CASSLNPGVRTDTQYF.

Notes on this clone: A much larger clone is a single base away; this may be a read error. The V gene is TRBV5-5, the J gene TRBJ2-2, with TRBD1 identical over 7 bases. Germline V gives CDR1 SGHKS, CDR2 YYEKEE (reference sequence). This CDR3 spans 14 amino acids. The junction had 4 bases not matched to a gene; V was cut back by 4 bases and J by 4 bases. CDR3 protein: CASSQGQSTGELFF. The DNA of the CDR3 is TGTGCCAGCAGCCAGGGACAGAGCACCGGGGAGCTGTTTTTT.

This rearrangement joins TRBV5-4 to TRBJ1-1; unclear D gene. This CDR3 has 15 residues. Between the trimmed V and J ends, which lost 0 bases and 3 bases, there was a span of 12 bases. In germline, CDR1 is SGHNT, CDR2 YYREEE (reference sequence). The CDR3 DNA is TGTGCCAGCAGCTTGGCGGGTCCGGCGCACACTGAAGCTTTCTTT. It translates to CASSLAGPAHTEAFF. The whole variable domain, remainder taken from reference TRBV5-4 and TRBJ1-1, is ETGVTQSPTHLIKTRGQQVTLRCSSQSGHNTVSWYQQALGQGPQFIFQYYREEENGRGNFPPRFSGLQFPNYSSELNVNALELDDSALYLCASSLAGPAHTEAFFGQGTRLTVV.

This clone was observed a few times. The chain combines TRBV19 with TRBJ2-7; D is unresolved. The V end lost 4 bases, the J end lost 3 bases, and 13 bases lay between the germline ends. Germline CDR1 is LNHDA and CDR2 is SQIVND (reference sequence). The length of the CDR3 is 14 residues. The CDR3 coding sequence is TGTGCCAGTAGTACCCCGAGCCCCCACTACGAGCAGTACTTC. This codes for CASSTPSPHYEQYF.

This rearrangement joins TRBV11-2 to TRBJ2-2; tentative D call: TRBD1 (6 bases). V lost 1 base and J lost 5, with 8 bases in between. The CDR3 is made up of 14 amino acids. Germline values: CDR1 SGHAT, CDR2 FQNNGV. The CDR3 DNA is TGTGCCAGCAGCTTAGGGGGGCGGACCGGGGAGCTGTTTTTT. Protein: CASSLGGRTGELFF.

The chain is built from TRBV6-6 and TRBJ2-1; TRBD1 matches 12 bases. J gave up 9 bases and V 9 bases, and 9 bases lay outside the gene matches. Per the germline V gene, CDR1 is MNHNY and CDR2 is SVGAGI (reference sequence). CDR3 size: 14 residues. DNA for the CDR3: TGTGCCAGTGGGTGGGGACAGGGGGCAGTTGAGCAGTTCTTC. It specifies CASGWGQGAVEQFF.

The CDR3 region is CASTVGAGGWDEQFF. In DNA, the CDR3 is TGTGCCAGTACGGTAGGCGCGGGAGGGTGGGATGAGCAGTTCTTC. The chain recombines TRBV19 with TRBJ2-1; 9 nucleotides agree with TRBD2. This CDR3 has 15 amino acids. Germline CDR1 LNHDA, CDR2 SQIVND (reference sequence). Trimming took 7 bases from V and 8 from J; bases not matched to a gene: 12.

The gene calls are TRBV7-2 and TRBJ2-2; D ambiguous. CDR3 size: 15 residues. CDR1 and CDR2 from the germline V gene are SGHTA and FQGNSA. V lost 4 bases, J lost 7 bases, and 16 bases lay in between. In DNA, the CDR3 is TGTGCCAGCAGCTCGCGAACCGTCTCGGGCGGGGAGCTGTTTTTT. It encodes CASSSRTVSGGELFF.

The CDR3 nucleotides are TGTGCCAGCAGCTTAGCGTATTTTTCAACTAATGAAAAACTGTTTTTT. Protein: CASSLAYFSTNEKLFF. This chain links TRBV11-3 with TRBJ1-4; D gene uncertain. Germline CDR1 is SGHNT and CDR2 is YENEEA. CDR3 length: 16 residues. Trimming took off 1 base at V and 0 bases at J, with 9 bases between the two ends.

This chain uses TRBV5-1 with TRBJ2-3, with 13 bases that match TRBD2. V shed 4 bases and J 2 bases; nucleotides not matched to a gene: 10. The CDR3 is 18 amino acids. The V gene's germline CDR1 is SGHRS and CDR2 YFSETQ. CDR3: CASSTGLAGPKVTDTQYF. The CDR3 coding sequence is TGCGCCAGCAGCACGGGACTAGCGGGACCCAAGGTCACAGATACGCAGTATTTT.

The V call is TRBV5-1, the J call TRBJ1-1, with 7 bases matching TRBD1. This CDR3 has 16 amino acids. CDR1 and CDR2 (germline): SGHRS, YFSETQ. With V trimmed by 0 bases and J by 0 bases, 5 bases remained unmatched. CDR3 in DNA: TGCGCCAGCAGCTTGGTAGGACAGGCGGTGAACACTGAAGCTTTCTTT. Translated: CASSLVGQAVNTEAFF.

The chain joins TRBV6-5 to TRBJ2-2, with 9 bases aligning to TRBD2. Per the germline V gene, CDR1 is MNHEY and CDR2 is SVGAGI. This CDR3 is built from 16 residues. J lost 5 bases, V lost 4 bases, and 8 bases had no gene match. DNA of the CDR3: TGTGCCAGCAGTTTCAGCGGGAGGAAGGGGACCGGGGAGCTGTTTTTT. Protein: CASSFSGRKGTGELFF.

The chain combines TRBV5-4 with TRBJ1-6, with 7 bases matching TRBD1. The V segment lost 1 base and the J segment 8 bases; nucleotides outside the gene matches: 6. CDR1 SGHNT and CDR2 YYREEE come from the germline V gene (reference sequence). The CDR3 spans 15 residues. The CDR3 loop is CASSLSGGVYSPLHF. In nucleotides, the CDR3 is TGTGCCAGCAGCTTGTCAGGGGGTGTGTATTCACCCCTCCACTTT.

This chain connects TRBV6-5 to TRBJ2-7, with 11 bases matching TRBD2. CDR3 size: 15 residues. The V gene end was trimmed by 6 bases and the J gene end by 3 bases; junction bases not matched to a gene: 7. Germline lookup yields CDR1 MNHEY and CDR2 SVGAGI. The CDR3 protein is CASSPRLAGYYEQYF. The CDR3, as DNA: TGTGCCAGCAGCCCACGACTAGCGGGATACTACGAGCAGTACTTC.

The CDR3 loop is CARSLVQETQYF. The CDR3 DNA reads as TGTGCCAGAAGCTTGGTGCAGGAGACCCAGTACTTC. The gene calls are TRBV5-3 and TRBJ2-5; the D is unclear. TRBV5-3 is sorted into the ORF group, with uncertain function. Trimming removed 0 bases at V and 5 bases at J, with 5 bases between. This CDR3 is built from 12 residues.

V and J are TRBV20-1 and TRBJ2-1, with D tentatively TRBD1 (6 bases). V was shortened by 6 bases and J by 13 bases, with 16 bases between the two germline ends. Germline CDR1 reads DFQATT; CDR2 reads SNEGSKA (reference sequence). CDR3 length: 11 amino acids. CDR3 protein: CSASTGNFQFF. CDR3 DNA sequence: TGCAGTGCCTCGACAGGTAACTTTCAGTTCTTC.

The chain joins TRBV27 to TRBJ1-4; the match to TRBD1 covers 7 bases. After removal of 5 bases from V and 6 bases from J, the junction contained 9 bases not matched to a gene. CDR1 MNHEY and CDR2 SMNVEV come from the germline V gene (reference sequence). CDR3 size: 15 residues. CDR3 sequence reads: CASSPLRGQDEKLFF. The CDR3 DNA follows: TGTGCCAGCAGTCCCTTAAGGGGGCAGGATGAAAAACTGTTTTTT. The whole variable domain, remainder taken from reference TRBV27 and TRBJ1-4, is EAQVTQNPRYLITVTGKKLTVTCSQNMNHEYMSWYRQDPGLGLRQIYYSMNVEVTDKGDVPEGYKVSRKEKRNFPLILESPSPNQTSLYFCASSPLRGQDEKLFFGSGTQLSVL.

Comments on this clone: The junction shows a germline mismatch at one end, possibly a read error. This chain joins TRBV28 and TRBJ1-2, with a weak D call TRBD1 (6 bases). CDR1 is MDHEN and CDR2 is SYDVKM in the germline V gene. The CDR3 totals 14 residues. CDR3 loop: CASRLLQGAYGYTF. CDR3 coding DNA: TGTGCCAGCAGATTATTACAGGGAGCCTATGGCTACACCTTC.

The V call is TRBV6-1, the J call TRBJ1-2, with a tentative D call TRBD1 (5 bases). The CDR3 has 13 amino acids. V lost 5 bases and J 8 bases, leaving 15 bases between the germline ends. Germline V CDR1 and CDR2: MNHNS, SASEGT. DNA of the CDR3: TGTGCCAGCAGTCTCGGGGGGTGGGTCGGCTACACCTTC. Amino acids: CASSLGGWVGYTF.

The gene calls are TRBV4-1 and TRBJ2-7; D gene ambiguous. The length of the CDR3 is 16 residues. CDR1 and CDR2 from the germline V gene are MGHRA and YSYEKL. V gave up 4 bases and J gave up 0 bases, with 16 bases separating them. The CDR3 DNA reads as TGCGCCAGCAGCCCGGCGGCCCGAACCAGCTCCTACGAGCAGTACTTC. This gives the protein CASSPAARTSSYEQYF.

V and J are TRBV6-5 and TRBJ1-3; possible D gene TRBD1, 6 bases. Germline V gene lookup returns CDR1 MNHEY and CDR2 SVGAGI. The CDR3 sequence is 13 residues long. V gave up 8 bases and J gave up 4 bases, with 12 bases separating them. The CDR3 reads CASSTGWGNTIYF. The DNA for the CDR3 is TGTGCCAGCTCGACAGGTTGGGGAAACACCATATATTTT.

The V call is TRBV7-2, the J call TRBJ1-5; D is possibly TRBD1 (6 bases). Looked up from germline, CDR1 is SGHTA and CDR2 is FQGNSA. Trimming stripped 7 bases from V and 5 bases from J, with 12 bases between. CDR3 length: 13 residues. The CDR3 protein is CASTMDSHQPQHF. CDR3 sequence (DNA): TGTGCCAGCACCATGGACAGCCATCAGCCCCAGCATTTT.

In DNA form, the CDR3 reads TGTGCCAGCAGTTACTCGAGTCCCGGGGCCTACGAGCAGTACTTC. This encodes CASSYSSPGAYEQYF. The chain carries TRBV6-5 and TRBJ2-7; D may be TRBD2 (5 bases). Trimming shortened V by 0 bases and J by 2 bases, and 11 bases separated the two germline ends. The CDR3 totals 15 residues. The V gene's germline CDR1 is MNHEY and CDR2 SVGAGI.

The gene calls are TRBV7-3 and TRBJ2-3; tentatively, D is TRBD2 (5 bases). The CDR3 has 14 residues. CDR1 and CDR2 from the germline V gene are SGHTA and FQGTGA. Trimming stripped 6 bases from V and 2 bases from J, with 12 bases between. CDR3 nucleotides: TGTGCCAGCAGAGCGAGCGGCCCCACAGATACGCAGTATTTT. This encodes CASRASGPTDTQYF. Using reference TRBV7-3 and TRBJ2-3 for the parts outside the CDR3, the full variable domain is GAGVSQTPSNKVTEKGKYVELRCDPISGHTALYWYRQSLGQGPEFLIYFQGTGAADDSGLPNDRFFAVRPEGSVSTLKIQRTERGDSAVYLCASRASGPTDTQYFGPGTRLTVL.

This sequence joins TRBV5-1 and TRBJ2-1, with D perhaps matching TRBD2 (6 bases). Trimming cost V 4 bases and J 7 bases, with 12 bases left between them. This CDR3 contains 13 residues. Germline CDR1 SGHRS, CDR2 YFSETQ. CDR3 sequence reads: CASSAGTRNEQFF. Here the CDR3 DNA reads TGCGCCAGCAGCGCCGGGACTCGAAATGAGCAGTTCTTC. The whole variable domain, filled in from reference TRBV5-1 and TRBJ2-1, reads KAGVTQTPRYLIKTRGQQVTLSCSPISGHRSVSWYQQTPGQGLQFLFEYFSETQRNKGNFPGRFSGRQFSNSRSEMNVSTLELGDSALYLCASSAGTRNEQFFGPGTRLTVL.

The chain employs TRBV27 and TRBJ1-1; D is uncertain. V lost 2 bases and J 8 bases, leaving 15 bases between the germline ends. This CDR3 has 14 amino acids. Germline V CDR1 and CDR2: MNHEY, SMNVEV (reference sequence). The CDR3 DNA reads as TGTGCCAGCAGTTTAAATACGGGGAGTGAAGAAGCTTTCTTT. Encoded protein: CASSLNTGSEEAFF.

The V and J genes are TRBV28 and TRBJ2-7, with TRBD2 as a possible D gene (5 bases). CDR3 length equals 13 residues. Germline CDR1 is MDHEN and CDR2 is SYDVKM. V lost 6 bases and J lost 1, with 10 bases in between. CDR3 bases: TGTGCCAGCAGAAACGGGGTTTCCTACGAGCAGTACTTC. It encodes CASRNGVSYEQYF. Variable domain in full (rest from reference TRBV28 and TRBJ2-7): DVKVTQSSRYLVKRTGEKVFLECVQDMDHENMFWYRQDPGLGLRLIYFSYDVKMKEKGDIPEGYSVSREKKERFSLILESASTNQTSMYLCASRNGVSYEQYFGPGTRLTVT.

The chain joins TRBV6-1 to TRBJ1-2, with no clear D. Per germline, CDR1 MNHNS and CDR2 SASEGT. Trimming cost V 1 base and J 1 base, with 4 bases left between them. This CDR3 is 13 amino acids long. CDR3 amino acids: CASSEVVNYGYTF. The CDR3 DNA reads TGTGCCAGCAGTGAAGTAGTTAACTATGGCTACACCTTC.